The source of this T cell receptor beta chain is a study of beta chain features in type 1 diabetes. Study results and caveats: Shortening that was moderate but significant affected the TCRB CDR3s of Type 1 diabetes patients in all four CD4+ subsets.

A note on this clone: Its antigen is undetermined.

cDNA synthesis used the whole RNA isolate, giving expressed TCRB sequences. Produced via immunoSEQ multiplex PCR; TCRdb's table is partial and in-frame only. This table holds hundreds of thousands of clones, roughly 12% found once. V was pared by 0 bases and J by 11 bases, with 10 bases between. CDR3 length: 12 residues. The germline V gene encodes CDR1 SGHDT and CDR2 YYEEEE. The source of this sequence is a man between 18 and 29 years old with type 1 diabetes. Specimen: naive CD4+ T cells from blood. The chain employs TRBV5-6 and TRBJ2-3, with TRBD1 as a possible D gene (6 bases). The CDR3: CASSLEGGGQYF. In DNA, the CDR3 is TGTGCCAGCAGCTTGGAAGGGGGTGGGCAGTATTTT.